The 8 T cell receptor beta chains presented below share a single source sample, sequenced in a study of Ad26.COV2.S vaccination and SARS-CoV-2 variants. The treatment: roughly 20 received Ad26.COV2.S at low or high dose, single or two shots; 5 received placebo; per-sample allocation not given. Samples came from day 63 after the first vaccine or placebo injection. Here immunoSEQ multiplex PCR was the method, and the copy in TCRdb shows in-frame clones only, minus some. The top ten hold 2.5% to 3.5% of the sample, which has roughly 380,000 clones, roughly 84% seen once. The sequenced sample was peripheral blood, obtained in a trial of Ad26.COV2.S vaccine versus placebo. The source of these receptors is a person aged 18 to 59 who received the Ad26.COV2.S COVID-19 vaccine or a placebo.

The chain couples TRBV5-1 to TRBJ1-1, with D tentatively TRBD1 (6 bases). Germline CDR1 and CDR2: SGHRS and YFSETQ. The CDR3 is 17 amino acids. With 0 bases removed from V and 1 base from J, the gap between germline ends came to 16 bases. CDR3 region: CASSLDGGRGPNTEAFF. CDR3 sequence (DNA): TGCGCCAGCAGCTTGGACGGGGGGCGGGGACCGAACACTGAAGCTTTCTTT.

This chain joins TRBV5-1 and TRBJ2-5; D is undetermined. Deletions cut 4 bases from V and 1 base from J, with 14 bases between. The CDR3 has 15 residues. Germline V lookup: CDR1 SGHRS, CDR2 YFSETQ. The DNA for the CDR3 is TGCGCCAGCAGCCCCCGGACGGTTCGCCAAGAGACCCAGTACTTC. Translation gives CASSPRTVRQETQYF.

This rearrangement joins TRBV15 to TRBJ2-7; TRBD1 matches at 11 bases. The CDR3 loop spans 17 amino acids. With 5 bases clipped from V and 0 bases from J, the junction kept 9 bases outside the gene matches. Germline loops: CDR1 LNHNV, CDR2 YYDKDF (reference sequence). The chain's CDR3 is CATSRSTGTGGSYEQYF. The CDR3 DNA reads TGTGCCACCAGCCGATCAACCGGGACAGGGGGCTCCTACGAGCAGTACTTC.

As DNA, the CDR3 is TGTGCCAGCAGCGCCATTGGAGCGCTTAATTCACCCCTCCACTTT. Its protein is CASSAIGALNSPLHF. This chain joins TRBV7-2 and TRBJ1-6; D not resolved. Germline CDR1 is SGHTA and CDR2 is FQGNSA. The V end was cut by 5 bases, the J end by 6 bases, with 14 bases between. This CDR3 has 15 amino acids.

A remark on this clone: The same CDR3 is also encoded by other DNA sequences in this sample. The genes are TRBV28 and TRBJ2-7, with D possibly being TRBD1 (6 bases). The CDR3 covers 12 residues. In germline, CDR1 is MDHEN, CDR2 SYDVKM. Trimming cost V 6 bases and J 0 bases, with 6 bases left between them. CDR3 loop: CASRQGSYEQYF. In nucleotides, the CDR3 is TGTGCCAGCAGACAGGGCTCCTACGAGCAGTACTTC.

The chain has TRBV12-3 or TRBV12-4 and TRBJ1-5, with D possibly being TRBD1 (6 bases). The CDR3 is 12 residues long. The V end was cut by 9 bases, the J end by 3 bases, with 9 bases between. CDR3 protein: CARGDINQPQHF. DNA for the CDR3: TGTGCCAGAGGGGACATCAATCAGCCCCAGCATTTT.

The chain employs TRBV7-2 and TRBJ2-2; perhaps TRBD2 as D (5 bases). Germline V gene sequence: CDR1 SGHTA, CDR2 FQGNSA. This CDR3 has 15 residues. This chain's CDR3 is CATGRKLANTGELFF. The CDR3 nucleotides read TGTGCGACCGGGCGGAAACTAGCGAACACCGGGGAGCTGTTTTTT.

The V gene is TRBV4-1, the J gene TRBJ2-1, with no clear D. Germline values: CDR1 MGHRA, CDR2 YSYEKL. The CDR3 extends over 14 amino acids. V was trimmed by 4 bases and J by 7 bases, leaving 14 bases between them. CDR3 nucleotide sequence: TGCGCCAGCAGCCTCGCTATGTGGGGAAATGAGCAGTTCTTC. As protein: CASSLAMWGNEQFF.